The 29 T cell receptor beta chains below were found in one sample sequenced in a study of blood T cell repertoires in COVID-19. Here immunoSEQ multiplex PCR was the method, and the copy in TCRdb shows in-frame clones only, minus some. The sample has around 220,000 clones, roughly nine tenths seen once; the top ten hold 1.9%. The sample comprised peripheral blood. These receptors were obtained from a man between 35 and 55 years old with active or convalescent COVID-19.

V is TRBV16 and J is TRBJ1-2; 7 nucleotides align to TRBD1. The CDR3 has 16 residues. Germline V gene data show CDR1 as KGHSY and CDR2 as FQNENV. V lost 1 base, J lost 6 bases, and 11 bases stayed unmatched. The CDR3 DNA sequence: TGTGCCAGCAGCCAATGGTCGACAGGGAGGCCCGATGGCTACACCTTC. The encoded protein is CASSQWSTGRPDGYTF.

The V and J genes are TRBV28 and TRBJ1-5; possibly TRBD1 for D (5 bases). Germline CDR1 reads MDHEN; CDR2 reads SYDVKM. V was trimmed by 4 bases and J by 11 bases, leaving 21 bases between them. The CDR3 runs 15 residues. CDR3 nucleotide sequence: TGTGCCAGCAGTTCCCGCCAGATACCAGGGAAAGCCCAGCATTTT. Protein product: CASSSRQIPGKAQHF.

J is TRBJ1-2 and V is TRBV7-9, with 7 bases aligning to TRBD1. The CDR3 extends over 15 amino acids. V gave up 6 bases and J gave up 4 bases; unmatched junction bases: 11. CDR1 and CDR2 (germline): SEHNR, FQNEAQ (reference sequence). CDR3 nucleotides: TGTGCCAGCAGTCGACCACAGGGGAATGGCTATGGCTACACCTTC. Its protein product is CASSRPQGNGYGYTF.

The chain combines TRBV3-1 (or the pseudogene TRBV3-2) with TRBJ1-5; D ambiguous. CDR3 length: 13 residues. V was pared by 5 bases and J by 6 bases, with 11 bases between. The germline V gene encodes CDR1 LGHDT and CDR2 YNNKEL (reference sequence). The CDR3 sequence is CASSGQDGQPQHF. The CDR3, as DNA: TGTGCCAGCAGCGGCCAGGATGGTCAGCCCCAGCATTTT.

This clone was detected only once. The chain joins TRBV28 to TRBJ1-3; unclear D gene. There are 13 residues in the CDR3. CDR1 and CDR2 (germline): MDHEN, SYDVKM. The ends were cut back, 4 bases at V and 2 bases at J, with 6 bases in the middle. The CDR3 region has the DNA TGTGCCAGCAGTTCCCTCCCTGGAAACACCATATATTTT. Translated: CASSSLPGNTIYF.

The chain carries TRBV30 and TRBJ1-1; 11 nucleotides align to TRBD1. From germline, CDR1 is GTSNPN and CDR2 SVGIG (reference sequence). The CDR3 extends over 15 amino acids. V lost 1 base and J lost 5; bases outside the gene matches: 6. The CDR3 protein is CAWSEGGTGGTEAFF. Here the CDR3 DNA reads TGTGCCTGGAGTGAAGGGGGGACAGGGGGTACTGAAGCTTTCTTT.

CDR3 nucleotides: TGTGCCAGCAGCTTGGGGGGCGGTGGTGGCTACACCTTC. This codes for CASSLGGGGGYTF. The V and J genes are TRBV5-5 and TRBJ1-2, with D perhaps matching TRBD1 (5 bases). This CDR3 has 13 amino acids. Germline V gene lookup returns CDR1 SGHKS and CDR2 YYEKEE (reference sequence). V shed 0 bases and J shed 7 bases, with 10 bases lying between them.

CDR3 nucleotide sequence: TGTGCCAGCAGCCAAGAAGCAAGCTCTGAGGGCTACACCTTC. Protein sequence: CASSQEASSEGYTF. The V gene is TRBV4-2, the J gene TRBJ1-2; D gene unclear. Looked up from germline, CDR1 is LGHNA and CDR2 is YNFKEQ. V was trimmed by 0 bases and J by 8 bases, leaving 13 bases between them. CDR3 length: 14 amino acids.

Written as DNA, the CDR3 is TGTGCCAGCAGCCCCGGGGGGAGGAGGTACTTC. Protein sequence: CASSPGGRRYF. This chain connects TRBV7-2 to TRBJ2-5, with 7 bases fitting TRBD2. The V gene's germline CDR1 is SGHTA and CDR2 FQGNSA. Germline trimming cut 5 bases from V and 13 bases from J; bases unmatched to any gene: 7. The CDR3 is made up of 11 amino acids.

CDR3 coding DNA: TGCGCCAGCAGTGTAAGAAGGACAGGGGGGGGTCAGCCCCAGCATTTT. This encodes CASSVRRTGGGQPQHF. The genes are TRBV10-2 and TRBJ1-5; 10 bases align to TRBD1. Germline-derived CDR1 and CDR2 are WSHSY and SAAADI. V dropped 4 bases and J dropped 6; count of bases not matched to a gene: 9. The CDR3 contains 16 residues.

The rearrangement uses TRBV28 and TRBJ1-2; a weak D match, TRBD1 (5 bases). This CDR3 comprises 14 residues. With 4 bases removed from V and 7 bases from J, the gap between germline ends came to 16 bases. Germline CDR1 is MDHEN and CDR2 is SYDVKM. The CDR3 bases are TGTGCCAGCAGTTACCTCACGAACGGGGGTGGCTACACCTTC. Encoded protein: CASSYLTNGGGYTF.

This sequence joins TRBV27 and TRBJ1-4; the D gene is possibly TRBD1 (6 bases). Trimming pared 7 bases from V and 7 bases from J, leaving 13 bases between. CDR1 is MNHEY, CDR2 SMNVEV, per germline (reference sequence). CDR3 length: 13 amino acids. DNA of the CDR3: TGTGCCAGCAAACAGGGAATAGGTGAAAAACTGTTTTTT. Amino acid sequence: CASKQGIGEKLFF.

The chain uses TRBV6-1 and TRBJ1-1; 9 nucleotides line up with TRBD1. Germline-derived CDR1 and CDR2 are MNHNS and SASEGT. Unmatched junction bases numbered 21, after V lost 4 bases and J lost 3 bases. The CDR3 extends over 20 amino acids. CDR3: CASSGKSRDRVRTQDTEAFF. The CDR3 DNA follows: TGTGCCAGCAGTGGCAAGTCCCGGGACAGGGTTCGAACTCAGGACACTGAAGCTTTCTTT.

V and J are TRBV27 and TRBJ1-6; D is unclear. CDR1 MNHEY and CDR2 SMNVEV come from the germline V gene (reference sequence). V dropped 8 bases and J dropped 6 bases, with 17 bases sitting between them. The length of the CDR3 is 15 residues. The CDR3 region is CASSRNPNPNSPLHF. The CDR3 coding sequence is TGTGCCAGCTCCCGAAACCCTAATCCTAATTCACCCCTCCACTTT.

This clone was counted between two and nine times. The chain employs TRBV19 and TRBJ1-6; maybe TRBD1 (6 bases). The CDR3 spans 15 residues. The V end lost 6 bases, the J end lost 7 bases, and 16 bases lay between the germline ends. Germline lookup yields CDR1 LNHDA and CDR2 SQIVND (reference sequence). The CDR3 spells CASSPGQGRNSPLHF. For the CDR3, the DNA is TGTGCCAGTAGCCCCGGGCAGGGGAGAAATTCACCCCTCCACTTT. Based on the CDR3 plus reference TRBV19 and TRBJ1-6, the full variable domain is DGGITQSPKYLFRKEGQNVTLSCEQNLNHDAMYWYRQDPGQGLRLIYYSQIVNDFQKGDIAEGYSVSREKKESFPLTVTSAQKNPTAFYLCASSPGQGRNSPLHFGNGTRLTVT.

J is TRBJ2-7 and V is TRBV6-5; TRBD1 agrees at 10 bases. The CDR3 runs to 14 residues. J was trimmed by 6 bases and V by 6 bases; bases with no gene match: 8. Germline V gene data show CDR1 as MNHEY and CDR2 as SVGAGI. The CDR3 sequence is CASRQTGGSGEQYF. The CDR3 DNA reads TGTGCCAGCAGGCAGACAGGGGGCAGCGGCGAGCAGTACTTC.

The chain has TRBV9 and TRBJ1-2; D call uncertain. Germline assignment: CDR1 SGDLS and CDR2 YYNGEE. V gave up 2 bases and J gave up 5 bases, with 13 bases separating them. This CDR3 region has 14 residues. CDR3 residues: CASSVWEGPYGYTF. CDR3 in DNA: TGTGCCAGCAGCGTTTGGGAGGGCCCGTATGGCTACACCTTC. The full variable domain, rest sourced from reference TRBV9 and TRBJ1-2, is DSGVTQTPKHLITATGQRVTLRCSPRSGDLSVYWYQQSLDQGLQFLIQYYNGEERAKGNILERFSAQQFPDLHSELNLSSLELGDSALYFCASSVWEGPYGYTFGSGTRLTVV.

The V gene is TRBV12-3 or TRBV12-4, the J gene TRBJ2-5; a possible D gene is TRBD1 (6 bases). V lost 5 bases to trimming and J lost 5 bases, with 12 bases between them. CDR3 length: 13 residues. The CDR3 DNA is TGTGCCAGCAGTGCCGGGCAGGGGGAGACCCAGTACTTC. This sequence encodes CASSAGQGETQYF.

The genes are TRBV29-1 and TRBJ1-1; 8 nucleotides align to TRBD1. CDR3 length equals 13 residues. CDR1 and CDR2 from the germline V gene are SQVTM and ANQGSEA. The CDR3 DNA is TGCAGTGCCGACAGGGGTGACTACACTGAAGCTTTCTTT. It is translated as CSADRGDYTEAFF.

The chain combines TRBV25-1 with TRBJ2-3; 7 positions agree with TRBD2. J was trimmed by 8 bases and V by 4 bases; bases with no gene match: 3. CDR1 and CDR2 (germline): MGHDK, SYGVNS. CDR3 length: 12 residues. This chain's CDR3 is CASSGGRVTQYF. CDR3 coding DNA: TGTGCCAGCAGTGGGGGGAGGGTTACGCAGTATTTT. The whole variable domain, remainder taken from reference TRBV25-1 and TRBJ2-3, is EADIYQTPRYLVIGTGKKITLECSQTMGHDKMYWYQQDPGMELHLIHYSYGVNSTEKGDLSSESTVSRIRTEHFPLTLESARPSHTSQYLCASSGGRVTQYFGPGTRLTVL.

The chain couples TRBV5-1 to TRBJ2-7; D might be TRBD2 (6 bases). Looked up from germline, CDR1 is SGHRS and CDR2 is YFSETQ. The V gene lost 1 base and the J gene lost 12 bases, with 14 bases spanning the gap. This CDR3 comprises 12 residues. CDR3 sequence (DNA): TGCGCCAGCAGCTTGCCGGGGGAGAAAGTGTACTTC. Translated: CASSLPGEKVYF.

V gene TRBV6-5 combines with J gene TRBJ1-1; no clear D. The CDR3 runs to 12 residues. Trimming cost V 7 bases and J 6 bases, with 12 bases left between them. Germline V CDR1 and CDR2: MNHEY, SVGAGI. The CDR3 coding sequence is TGTGCCAGCATGGGTAGGAGGGCTGAAGCTTTCTTT. Residues: CASMGRRAEAFF.

This chain connects TRBV7-9 to TRBJ1-5, with no clear D. The germline V gene encodes CDR1 SEHNR and CDR2 FQNEAQ (reference sequence). V lost 5 bases to trimming and J lost 5 bases, with 10 bases between them. The CDR3 covers 13 residues. The DNA for the CDR3 is TGTGCCAGCAGCAGTGGGCGAGATCAGCCCCAGCATTTT. As protein: CASSSGRDQPQHF.

This chain connects TRBV7-2 to TRBJ2-1; 8 positions match TRBD1. Germline trimming cut 5 bases from V and 0 bases from J; bases unmatched to any gene: 9. CDR3 length: 17 residues. Germline V lookup: CDR1 SGHTA, CDR2 FQGNSA. CDR3 amino acids: CASSPGTGLRSYNEQFF. The DNA of the CDR3 is TGTGCCAGCAGCCCAGGGACAGGCCTCCGCTCCTACAATGAGCAGTTCTTC.

This chain links TRBV7-6 with TRBJ1-3, with a tentative D call TRBD1 (6 bases). The CDR3 contains 15 residues. V lost 5 bases and J 4 bases, leaving 15 bases between the germline ends. Germline CDR1 is SGHVS and CDR2 is FNYEAQ. CDR3 DNA: TGTGCCAGCAGCCGTAGGGGGGGGTCCGGAAACACCATATATTTT. Protein product: CASSRRGGSGNTIYF.

J is TRBJ2-2 and V is TRBV30; tentative D call: TRBD1 (6 bases). Looked up from germline, CDR1 is GTSNPN and CDR2 is SVGIG (reference sequence). Trimming cost V 2 bases and J 5 bases, with 18 bases left between them. The CDR3 runs 16 residues. The CDR3 is CAWSSPGAFWTGELFF. The CDR3 region has the DNA TGTGCCTGGAGTTCGCCAGGGGCTTTTTGGACCGGGGAGCTGTTTTTT.

V and J are TRBV10-3 and TRBJ1-2; 9 bases match TRBD1. Germline V gene lookup returns CDR1 ENHRY and CDR2 SYGVKD. V lost 6 bases, J lost 8 bases, and 7 bases stayed unmatched. The CDR3 sequence is 13 residues long. The CDR3: CAIRGTGSGGYTF. The DNA of the CDR3 is TGTGCCATCAGAGGGACAGGGTCGGGCGGCTACACCTTC.

The chain couples TRBV19 to TRBJ2-5; TRBD2 matches 8 bases. The germline V gene has CDR1 LNHDA and CDR2 SQIVND (reference sequence). CDR3 length equals 14 residues. V trimming: 7 bases; J trimming: 4 bases; junction bases outside the gene matches: 8. The CDR3 nucleotides are TGTGCCAGTAACAACGGGGGGGCAAGAGAGACCCAGTACTTC. Translated: CASNNGGARETQYF.

CDR3 DNA: TGTGCCAGCAGCCTAAAGGGACAGGGAAAAACTGAAGCTTTCTTT. Its translation: CASSLKGQGKTEAFF. The chain recombines TRBV3-1 (or the pseudogene TRBV3-2) with TRBJ1-1; TRBD1 aligns across 9 bases. The J segment lost 5 bases and the V segment lost 4 bases, leaving 8 bases of the junction unmatched. The V gene's germline CDR1 is LGHDT and CDR2 YNNKEL (reference sequence). CDR3 size: 15 residues.